A selection of T cell receptor beta chains follows, all from one sample in a study of blood T cell repertoires in COVID-19. The data were produced by immunoSEQ multiplex PCR, yet TCRdb's version contains in-frame clones alone and is incomplete. The table has 50,000 to 80,000 clones, 84% seen once. The sequencing input was peripheral blood. These TCRs come from a woman aged 55-69 years with acute or convalescent COVID-19. Each CDR3 is given with its conserved first and last residue. The order of the fields is clone size, V gene, J gene, D gene, CDR3 protein, CDR3 DNA. The D gene is left open where the match is weak. Expanded clones are given a class, and other clones once, few, many or no size at all.

.	TRBV19	TRBJ1-2	.	CASSGDGGYGYGYTF	TGTGCCAGTAGTGGGGACGGGGGATATGGCTATGGCTACACCTTC
.	TRBV24-1	TRBJ1-2	.	CATSDLNREVGYTF	TGTGCCACCAGTGATTTGAACAGGGAAGTTGGCTACACCTTC
.	TRBV9	TRBJ1-2	TRBD1	CASSVEGWAGGGYTF	TGTGCCAGCAGCGTAGAAGGTTGGGCAGGGGGTGGCTACACCTTC
.	TRBV10-3	TRBJ2-3	.	CAISPTSGADTQYF	TGTGCCATCAGTCCCACTTCGGGGGCAGATACGCAGTATTTT
.	TRBV5-1	TRBJ2-5	TRBD2	CASSTGTSVGETQYF	TGCGCCAGCAGCACCGGGACTAGCGTTGGAGAGACCCAGTACTTC
.	TRBV27	TRBJ2-5	TRBD1	CASSPWTGRETQYF	TGTGCCAGCAGTCCCTGGACAGGGAGAGAGACCCAGTACTTC
.	TRBV7-2	TRBJ2-2	TRBD2	CASSFGLAGGQNTGELFF	TGTGCCAGCAGCTTCGGACTAGCGGGGGGTCAGAACACCGGGGAGCTGTTTTTT
.	TRBV6-4	TRBJ2-1	.	CASSDSGAHNEQFF	TGTGCCAGCAGTGACTCAGGGGCCCACAATGAGCAGTTCTTC
once	TRBV5-1	TRBJ1-3	.	CASSLTGPPGNTIYF	TGCGCCAGCAGCTTGACAGGTCCCCCTGGAAACACCATATATTTT
.	TRBV7-2	TRBJ2-1	TRBD2	CASSKGTSGGPYNEQFF	TGTGCCAGCAGCAAGGGGACTAGCGGGGGCCCCTACAATGAGCAGTTCTTC
few	TRBV3-1/TRBV3-2	TRBJ2-7	TRBD1	CASSQERTGGYEQYF	TGTGCCAGCAGCCAAGAAAGGACAGGGGGCTACGAGCAGTACTTC
.	TRBV5-5	TRBJ2-2	.	CASSLGPLNTGELFF	TGTGCCAGCAGCTTGGGGCCGTTGAACACCGGGGAGCTGTTTTTT
.	TRBV9	TRBJ1-2	.	CASGNSPSPGTKYGYTF	TGTGCCAGCGGCAATAGCCCTTCCCCGGGGACAAAGTATGGCTACACCTTC
.	TRBV15	TRBJ2-5	TRBD1	CATSRGRTGGQETQYF	TGTGCCACCAGCAGAGGGAGGACAGGGGGGCAAGAGACCCAGTACTTC
.	TRBV19	TRBJ1-1	TRBD1	CASSTRQGGTEAFF	TGTGCCAGTAGTACGAGACAGGGTGGGACTGAAGCTTTCTTT
.	TRBV9	TRBJ1-1	.	CASSVGGEATEAFF	TGTGCCAGCAGCGTAGGAGGGGAGGCGACTGAAGCTTTCTTT
.	TRBV10-2	TRBJ1-3	.	CASTHEGSSGNTIYF	TGCGCCAGCACCCATGAGGGAAGCTCTGGAAACACCATATATTTT
.	TRBV6-5	TRBJ1-1	.	CASSYTRVNTEAFF	TGTGCCAGCAGTTACACCAGGGTGAACACTGAAGCTTTCTTT
few	TRBV19	TRBJ1-5	TRBD1	CASAQGARVQPQHF	TGTGCCAGTGCTCAGGGGGCGCGGGTTCAGCCCCAGCATTTT
.	TRBV3-1/TRBV3-2	TRBJ2-1	.	CASSQFPAVINEQFF	TGTGCCAGCAGCCAGTTCCCAGCGGTCATCAATGAGCAGTTCTTC
.	TRBV5-4	TRBJ2-5	TRBD2	CASSRGSSGGAGQETQYF	TGTGCCAGCAGCCGGGGGTCTAGCGGGGGGGCAGGTCAAGAGACCCAGTACTTC
.	TRBV7-6	TRBJ1-3	.	CASSADTGIVGNTIYF	TGTGCCAGCAGCGCCGACACAGGAATAGTCGGAAACACCATATATTTT
once	TRBV11-3	TRBJ2-1	.	CASSSRTDDNEQFF	TGTGCCAGCAGCTCTAGGACAGACGACAATGAGCAGTTCTTC
.	TRBV24-1	TRBJ1-2	.	CATSEGINYGYTF	TGTGCCACCAGTGAGGGCATTAACTATGGCTACACCTTC
once	TRBV5-1	TRBJ2-5	TRBD1	CASSMTGEETQYF	TGCGCCAGCAGCATGACAGGGGAAGAGACCCAGTACTTC
.	TRBV5-6	TRBJ1-1	.	CASSLRENTEAFF	TGTGCCAGCAGCTTACGGGAGAACACTGAAGCTTTCTTT
.	TRBV7-2	TRBJ2-3	.	CASSLGQWTDTQYF	TGTGCCAGCAGCTTAGGTCAGTGGACAGATACGCAGTATTTT
.	TRBV11-2	TRBJ2-2	.	CASSLERGELFF	TGTGCCAGCAGCTTAGAGAGGGGGGAGCTGTTTTTT
.	TRBV6-5	TRBJ1-5	.	CASQGLNQPQHF	TGTGCCAGCCAGGGTCTTAATCAGCCCCAGCATTTT
.	TRBV5-1	TRBJ2-1	TRBD2	CASSLTPSGAYNEQFF	TGCGCCAGCAGCTTGACCCCTAGCGGGGCCTACAATGAGCAGTTCTTC
.	TRBV18	TRBJ2-3	.	CASSWTASTDTQYF	TGTGCCAGCTCCTGGACAGCTAGCACAGATACGCAGTATTTT
few	TRBV29-1	TRBJ1-1	.	CSAYVQVNTEAFF	TGCAGCGCCTATGTGCAGGTGAACACTGAAGCTTTCTTT
once	TRBV24-1	TRBJ1-1	.	CATSDGTRAEAFF	TGTGCCACCAGTGACGGCACGCGGGCTGAAGCTTTCTTT
.	TRBV7-6	TRBJ2-4	.	CASSPLSGLTLAKNIQYF	TGTGCCAGCAGCCCCCTTAGCGGACTGACGCTAGCCAAAAACATTCAGTACTTC
.	TRBV29-1	TRBJ1-2	.	CSVPDGEGVPF	TGCAGCGTCCCGGACGGTGAGGGAGTCCCCTTC
.	TRBV24-1	TRBJ1-5	.	CATSPSGGVNQPQHF	TGTGCCACCAGTCCGAGTGGAGGGGTCAATCAGCCCCAGCATTTT
.	TRBV7-9	TRBJ1-2	.	CASSFSDYGYTF	TGTGCCAGCAGCTTCTCGGACTATGGCTACACCTTC
.	TRBV11-3	TRBJ2-2	.	CASTEGSTGELFF	TGTGCCAGCACCGAGGGTAGCACCGGGGAGCTGTTTTTT
.	TRBV7-9	TRBJ2-5	TRBD2	CASSLSGGARETQYF	TGTGCCAGCAGCCTTTCGGGGGGGGCCAGGGAGACCCAGTACTTC
once	TRBV30	TRBJ2-2	.	CAWIMAGNTGELFF	TGTGCCTGGATCATGGCGGGGAACACCGGGGAGCTGTTTTTT
few	TRBV7-3	TRBJ2-6	.	CASSLKPVSSGANVLTF	TGTGCCAGCAGCTTAAAGCCCGTTAGCTCTGGGGCCAACGTCCTGACTTTC
.	TRBV7-3	TRBJ1-2	TRBD1	CASSSGQGGGYTF	TGTGCCAGCAGCAGTGGACAGGGTGGCGGCTACACCTTC
.	TRBV7-6	TRBJ2-6	.	CASSSPTGGSSGANVLTF	TGTGCCAGCAGCTCCCCTACGGGGGGCAGCTCTGGGGCCAACGTCCTGACTTTC
.	TRBV6-6	TRBJ2-7	TRBD2	CASSYETSVTYEQYF	TGTGCCAGCAGTTATGAGACTAGCGTAACCTACGAGCAGTACTTC
.	TRBV6-5	TRBJ1-2	.	CASRRGGTGYGYTF	TGTGCCAGCAGGCGGGGGGGGACTGGCTATGGCTACACCTTC
once	TRBV18	TRBJ1-6	.	CASSPSQGPNSPLHF	TGTGCCAGCTCACCATCGCAGGGGCCGAATTCACCCCTCCACTTT
.	TRBV10-3	TRBJ1-3	.	CATQGDGNTIYF	TGTGCCACACAGGGTGATGGAAACACCATATATTTT
.	TRBV6-1	TRBJ2-5	.	CASSESREETQYF	TGTGCCAGCAGTGAAAGTCGAGAAGAGACCCAGTACTTC
.	TRBV14	TRBJ2-1	.	CASSQGTVAYNEQFF	TGTGCCAGCAGCCAAGGGACAGTAGCCTACAATGAGCAGTTCTTC
.	TRBV24-1	TRBJ1-5	.	CATSDPGRPQHF	TGTGCCACCAGTGACCCGGGTCGGCCCCAGCATTTT